One and the same sample provided the 20 T cell receptor beta chains below, sequenced in a study of CD8 T cells in Susac syndrome. It was with random hexamers that about 0.45 to 1 ug RNA was reverse transcribed. A single record per CDR3 protein comes from TCRdb applying MiXCR to the immunoSEQ multiplex PCR reads. The table lists about 190,000 distinct CDR3 sequences, approximately 95% of them singletons. Sequencing input: CD4+ T cells from PBMCs. These receptors originate from a human donor in good health.

This chain joins TRBV29-1 and TRBJ2-1; possibly TRBD1 for D (5 bases). The germline V gene encodes CDR1 SQVTM and CDR2 ANQGSEA. This CDR3 has 15 residues. Trimming took off 6 bases at V and 4 bases at J, with 19 bases between the two ends. The CDR3 DNA follows: TGCAGCGTCGTCCCAGGGCCCCCCAAATACAATGAGCAGTTCTTC. This codes for CSVVPGPPKYNEQFF.

The chain uses TRBV12-3 or TRBV12-4 and TRBJ2-5, with 8 bases that match TRBD2. The CDR3 extends over 15 amino acids. The trim removed 3 bases at V and 4 bases at J, leaving 7 bases unmatched. CDR3: CASSLTGGPGETQYF. CDR3 DNA: TGTGCCAGCAGTTTGACGGGGGGGCCGGGAGAGACCCAGTACTTC.

The chain combines TRBV25-1 with TRBJ2-3; TRBD2 matches 12 bases. J was trimmed by 12 bases and V by 4 bases; bases with no gene match: 8. The CDR3 sequence is 14 residues long. Germline V gives CDR1 MGHDK, CDR2 SYGVNS. Here the CDR3 reads CASSAPGLAGVQYF. The DNA of the CDR3 is TGTGCCAGCAGTGCCCCGGGACTAGCGGGTGTACAGTATTTT.

The J gene is TRBJ1-5, the V gene TRBV20-1; 7 bases are shared with TRBD1. Germline assignment: CDR1 DFQATT and CDR2 SNEGSKA (reference sequence). CDR3 length equals 15 residues. After removal of 6 bases from V and 4 bases from J, the junction contained 12 bases not matched to a gene. The CDR3 protein is CSATEGASWNQPQHF. The CDR3 bases are TGCAGTGCCACCGAGGGGGCGAGTTGGAATCAGCCCCAGCATTTT.

The V call is TRBV7-2, the J call TRBJ1-6; 9 bases align to TRBD1. Germline values: CDR1 SGHTA, CDR2 FQGNSA. This CDR3 region has 14 residues. The trim removed 6 bases at V and 10 bases at J, leaving 7 bases unmatched. DNA for the CDR3: TGTGCCAGCAGACCCACAGGGGGCTTATCACCCCTCCACTTT. Protein product: CASRPTGGLSPLHF. The full variable domain, in which reference TRBV7-2 and TRBJ1-6 provide the parts outside the CDR3, is GAGVSQSPSNKVTEKGKDVELRCDPISGHTALYWYRQSLGQGLEFLIYFQGNSAPDKSGLPSDRFSAERTGGSVSTLTIQRTQQEDSAVYLCASRPTGGLSPLHFGNGTRLTVT.

The chain is built from TRBV6-5 and TRBJ1-2; D unresolved. The germline CDR1 and CDR2 sequences are MNHEY and SVGAGI. This CDR3 contains 13 residues. V was clipped by 3 bases and J by 7 bases, with 12 bases between them. CDR3 loop: CASSYQGSGGYTF. In nucleotides, the CDR3 is TGTGCCAGCAGTTATCAAGGGTCGGGTGGCTACACCTTC.

The chain joins TRBV20-1 to TRBJ1-6; TRBD1 might be the D (6 bases). Germline-derived CDR1 and CDR2 are DFQATT and SNEGSKA (reference sequence). The ends were cut back, 5 bases at V and 0 bases at J, with 11 bases in the middle. The CDR3 totals 15 residues. CDR3 nucleotide sequence: TGCAGTGCTCGAGGGGGGAGCTCCTATAATTCACCCCTCCACTTT. Residues: CSARGGSSYNSPLHF.

The chain couples TRBV27 to TRBJ1-6; D gene unclear. Trimming removed 4 bases from V and 7 bases from J, with 11 bases in between. The CDR3 length is 14 residues. Germline V gene lookup returns CDR1 MNHEY and CDR2 SMNVEV (reference sequence). DNA of the CDR3: TGTGCCAGCAGTTCCACCGACTGGAATTCACCCCTCCACTTT. Its translation is CASSSTDWNSPLHF.

This chain joins TRBV7-9 and TRBJ2-1; no clear D. Germline V gene lookup returns CDR1 SEHNR and CDR2 FQNEAQ (reference sequence). Trimming cost V 6 bases and J 12 bases, with 18 bases left between them. This CDR3 spans 13 amino acids. CDR3 nucleotides: TGTGCCAGCAGTGGCCGCGCTCCGGATGTGCAGTTCTTC. The encoded protein is CASSGRAPDVQFF.

The CDR3 region is CASSYSIGMGQGGTEAFF. The CDR3, as DNA: TGTGCCAGCAGTTACTCGATTGGCATGGGACAGGGCGGCACTGAAGCTTTCTTT. This chain links TRBV6-5 with TRBJ1-1; TRBD1 matches 9 bases. CDR1 is MNHEY and CDR2 is SVGAGI in the germline V gene. Unmatched junction bases numbered 12, after V lost 0 bases and J lost 4 bases. The CDR3 sequence is 18 residues long.

The chain recombines TRBV12-3 or TRBV12-4 with TRBJ1-1; 12 bases agree with TRBD1. The CDR3 loop spans 14 amino acids. V shed 7 bases and J 11 bases; nucleotides not matched to a gene: 11. The CDR3 loop reads CASTSGQGALRAFF. CDR3 nucleotide sequence: TGTGCCAGCACCTCGGGACAGGGGGCCCTAAGGGCTTTCTTT.

V and J are TRBV7-3 and TRBJ1-1; D perhaps matches TRBD1 (6 bases). V lost 5 bases, J lost 4 bases, and 17 bases lay in between. This CDR3 has 15 amino acids. CDR1 is SGHTA, CDR2 FQGTGA, per germline. CDR3 coding DNA: TGTGCCAGCAGCACCCAAAGGGGGGGAGGCACTGAAGCTTTCTTT. Translation gives CASSTQRGGGTEAFF.

The chain is built from TRBV29-1 and TRBJ1-1, with D possibly being TRBD1 (5 bases). Trimming stripped 2 bases from V and 0 bases from J, with 7 bases between. This CDR3 is 13 amino acids long. Germline CDR1 SQVTM, CDR2 ANQGSEA. CDR3 nucleotides: TGCAGCGTTGAAAAGGACATGAACACTGAAGCTTTCTTT. This codes for CSVEKDMNTEAFF.

A single count supports this clonotype. The CDR3 is CASSLGQGSGAGEKLFF. In DNA, the CDR3 is TGTGCCAGCAGCCTCGGACAGGGTTCAGGAGCGGGTGAAAAACTGTTTTTT. The J gene is TRBJ1-4, the V gene TRBV11-2; 8 positions agree with TRBD1. CDR3 size: 17 residues. With 5 bases clipped from V and 7 bases from J, the junction kept 15 bases outside the gene matches. Germline loops: CDR1 SGHAT, CDR2 FQNNGV.

This chain connects TRBV5-1 to TRBJ2-2, with D perhaps given as TRBD1 or TRBD2 (5 bases each). Trimming removed 4 bases from V and 4 bases from J, with 11 bases in between. The CDR3 consists of 14 residues. From germline, CDR1 is SGHRS and CDR2 YFSETQ. CDR3 region: CASSPWGSTGELFF. As DNA, the CDR3 is TGCGCCAGCAGCCCGTGGGGGAGCACCGGGGAGCTGTTTTTT.

The chain has TRBV9 and TRBJ1-2, with TRBD1 matching 7 bases. Germline CDR1 and CDR2: SGDLS and YYNGEE. V was pared by 3 bases and J by 6 bases, with 11 bases of the junction left unmatched. The CDR3 sequence is 15 residues long. The CDR3 DNA follows: TGTGCCAGCAGCGAGACAGGGATGCCCTTAAATGGCTACACCTTC. Its translation: CASSETGMPLNGYTF.

The genes are TRBV12-3 or TRBV12-4 and TRBJ1-2, with 9 bases identical to TRBD1. Unmatched junction bases numbered 7, after V lost 4 bases and J lost 7 bases. This CDR3 contains 14 residues. CDR3: CASSSETGGSGYTF. The CDR3 DNA sequence: TGTGCCAGCAGTTCAGAGACAGGGGGAAGTGGCTACACCTTC.

The table lists this clonotype with a count of one. The V call is TRBV20-1, the J call TRBJ1-2; no definite D call. The length of the CDR3 is 13 residues. The ends were cut back, 0 bases at V and 1 base at J, with 6 bases in the middle. The germline V gene encodes CDR1 DFQATT and CDR2 SNEGSKA (reference sequence). The CDR3 here is CSAREQVNYGYTF. In nucleotides, the CDR3 is TGCAGTGCTAGAGAGCAGGTTAACTATGGCTACACCTTC.

The gene calls are TRBV3-1 and TRBJ2-7; D might be TRBD1 (5 bases). This CDR3 has 13 amino acids. Trimming took 5 bases from V and 4 from J, leaving 12 bases between them. Germline V gene lookup returns CDR1 LGHDT and CDR2 YNNKEL (reference sequence). CDR3 sequence: CASSSQVPYEQYF. The CDR3 DNA reads as TGTGCCAGCAGCTCACAGGTCCCTTACGAGCAGTACTTC.

The chain has TRBV4-1 and TRBJ2-3, with D unresolved. Germline lookup yields CDR1 MGHRA and CDR2 YSYEKL. This CDR3 is 14 amino acids long. Trimming stripped 2 bases from V and 8 bases from J, with 14 bases between. Here the CDR3 DNA reads TGCGCCAGCAGCCAACCCTTGAATACACCTACGCAGTATTTT. Protein sequence: CASSQPLNTPTQYF.